These 27 T cell receptor beta chains originate from one sample sequenced in a study of blood T cell repertoires in COVID-19 (dated by TCRdb to 2020 to 2022). Libraries were prepared through the immunoSEQ multiplex PCR assay. The immuneACCESS repertoire file appears here via TCRdb, limited to in-frame rearrangements. These files lack a portion of the clones; in checked studies, under half of the deficit traces to unresolved V genes, and the cause of the others is not known. Present in this sample are 150,000 to 200,000 clones, roughly 85% of which were seen just once. Of the sample, roughly 8% is held by the ten largest clones. Sequenced input: peripheral blood. All receptors derive from a man aged 60 to 75 with acute or convalescent COVID-19.

The gene calls are TRBV2 and TRBJ1-5, with no clear D. The CDR3 sequence is 15 residues long. The ends were cut back, 0 bases at V and 6 bases at J, with 12 bases in the middle. CDR1 and CDR2 (germline): SNHLY, FYNNEI. The CDR3 nucleotides are TGTGCCAGCAGTGAAGCCCCCCTCTTCAGTCAGCCCCAGCATTTT. It is translated as CASSEAPLFSQPQHF.

The chain joins TRBV23-1 to TRBJ1-4; possibly TRBD1 for D (5 bases). TRBV23-1 is an ORF; its function is uncertain. Trimming stripped 7 bases from V and 5 bases from J, with 14 bases between. The CDR3 consists of 14 residues. DNA for the CDR3: TGCGCCAGCACCCCGAACGGGGGGAATGAAAAACTGTTTTTT. It specifies CASTPNGGNEKLFF.

The V call is TRBV29-1, the J call TRBJ2-1; no clear D. This CDR3 contains 16 residues. Germline lookup yields CDR1 SQVTM and CDR2 ANQGSEA. Deletions cut 4 bases from V and 0 bases from J, with 16 bases between. The CDR3 DNA reads TGCAGCGTTGTAGGTTCGGCGGCAAGCTCCTACAATGAGCAGTTCTTC. Translation gives CSVVGSAASSYNEQFF.

The chain joins TRBV5-1 to TRBJ2-7; 9 bases map to TRBD1. The germline CDR1 and CDR2 sequences are SGHRS and YFSETQ. The trim removed 4 bases at V and 6 bases at J, leaving 5 bases unmatched. This CDR3 comprises 13 residues. The CDR3 loop reads CASSLQGAPEQYF. DNA for the CDR3: TGCGCCAGCAGCCTACAGGGGGCGCCCGAGCAGTACTTC. The entire variable domain, with the rest obtained from reference TRBV5-1 and TRBJ2-7, is as follows: KAGVTQTPRYLIKTRGQQVTLSCSPISGHRSVSWYQQTPGQGLQFLFEYFSETQRNKGNFPGRFSGRQFSNSRSEMNVSTLELGDSALYLCASSLQGAPEQYFGPGTRLTVT.

This chain joins TRBV29-1 and TRBJ1-4; TRBD1 aligns across 10 bases. Germline V lookup: CDR1 SQVTM, CDR2 ANQGSEA. CDR3 length equals 14 residues. V lost 6 bases, J lost 7 bases, and 8 bases stayed unmatched. The DNA for the CDR3 is TGCAGCGTCGGGACAGGGGCCAGTACTGAAAAACTGTTTTTT. Amino acids: CSVGTGASTEKLFF.

The rearrangement uses TRBV28 and TRBJ1-2; 7 positions agree with TRBD1. Germline-derived CDR1 and CDR2 are MDHEN and SYDVKM. There are 15 residues in the CDR3. J lost 5 bases, V lost 6 bases, and 12 bases had no gene match. CDR3: CASRRDGQVGYGYTF. CDR3 DNA sequence: TGTGCCAGCAGGCGAGATGGACAGGTTGGGTATGGCTACACCTTC.

This clone came up many times. J is TRBJ1-3 and V is TRBV4-1; D remains unclear. CDR3 size: 15 residues. V gave up 1 base and J gave up 4 bases, with 11 bases separating them. Germline values: CDR1 MGHRA, CDR2 YSYEKL. For the CDR3, the DNA is TGCGCCAGCAGCCAAGGGTCTCCGGAGGGAAACACCATATATTTT. It is translated as CASSQGSPEGNTIYF.

The J gene is TRBJ1-1, the V gene TRBV6-1; a possible D gene is TRBD1 (6 bases). From germline, CDR1 is MNHNS and CDR2 SASEGT. The CDR3 is 15 amino acids. Trimming cost V 3 bases and J 3 bases, with 14 bases left between them. Here the CDR3 DNA reads TGTGCCAGCAGTGACCAACAGGGCGACGACACTGAAGCTTTCTTT. Protein product: CASSDQQGDDTEAFF.

This clone was counted between two and nine times. The chain couples TRBV7-9 to TRBJ2-7; possible D gene TRBD2, 6 bases. The CDR3 is 11 residues long. Trimming removed 8 bases from V and 10 bases from J, with 15 bases in between. The germline V gene has CDR1 SEHNR and CDR2 FQNEAQ (reference sequence). CDR3 region: CASQAGGIQYF. CDR3 DNA: TGTGCCAGCCAAGCGGGCGGGATCCAGTACTTC.

This chain links TRBV19 with TRBJ1-4; D is unclear. This CDR3 contains 16 residues. From germline, CDR1 is LNHDA and CDR2 SQIVND (reference sequence). V was cut by 4 bases and J by 6 bases, with 18 bases left in between. CDR3 region: CASSTLQEAGDEKLFF. The CDR3 region has the DNA TGTGCCAGTAGTACCCTGCAGGAGGCGGGCGATGAAAAACTGTTTTTT.

This chain joins TRBV6-5 and TRBJ1-2; D ambiguous. CDR1 MNHEY and CDR2 SVGAGI come from the germline V gene. The CDR3 consists of 14 residues. Trimming removed 4 bases from V and 8 bases from J, with 17 bases in between. DNA for the CDR3: TGTGCCAGCAGTTTCGCAAACACGATGGGCGGCTACACCTTC. It encodes CASSFANTMGGYTF.

The rearrangement joins TRBV12-3 or TRBV12-4 to TRBJ1-2, with TRBD1 matching 12 bases. J gave up 11 bases and V 6 bases, and 7 bases lay outside the gene matches. The CDR3 extends over 13 amino acids. CDR3 sequence (DNA): TGTGCCAGCAGATCCGGGACAGGGGGCCGGTACACCTTC. Protein: CASRSGTGGRYTF.

The chain combines TRBV7-8 with TRBJ1-1; 7 bases map to TRBD1. After removal of 1 base from V and 0 bases from J, the junction contained 8 bases not matched to a gene. The CDR3 spans 17 residues. Germline loops: CDR1 SGHVS, CDR2 FQNEAQ. CDR3 DNA: TGTGCCAGCAGCTTAGTTGTTGGGACAGTCATGAACACTGAAGCTTTCTTT. Protein product: CASSLVVGTVMNTEAFF.

The chain has TRBV10-3 and TRBJ2-4; 8 bases agree with TRBD2. The CDR3 is 15 amino acids. Trimming took 0 bases from V and 7 from J; bases not matched to a gene: 5. Germline-derived CDR1 and CDR2 are ENHRY and SYGVKD. The CDR3 protein is CAISESTGTSNIQYF. The CDR3 coding sequence is TGTGCCATCAGTGAGTCCACCGGGACTAGTAACATTCAGTACTTC.

This sequence joins TRBV5-1 and TRBJ2-4; a weak D match, TRBD2 (5 bases). The germline V gene encodes CDR1 SGHRS and CDR2 YFSETQ. The V end was cut by 5 bases, the J end by 0 bases, with 9 bases between. The CDR3 length is 14 residues. CDR3 region: CASSSGIAKNIQYF. CDR3 coding DNA: TGCGCCAGCAGTTCCGGGATAGCCAAAAACATTCAGTACTTC.

V is TRBV7-2 and J is TRBJ2-7, with D unresolved. V lost 4 bases and J 1 base, leaving 20 bases between the germline ends. Germline assignment: CDR1 SGHTA and CDR2 FQGNSA. This CDR3 spans 17 amino acids. The CDR3 region has the DNA TGTGCCAGCAGCTACCCTCCGAACCAGCGAGCATCCTACGAGCAGTACTTC. This gives the protein CASSYPPNQRASYEQYF. Complete variable domain (other parts from reference TRBV7-2 and TRBJ2-7): GAGVSQSPSNKVTEKGKDVELRCDPISGHTALYWYRQSLGQGLEFLIYFQGNSAPDKSGLPSDRFSAERTGGSVSTLTIQRTQQEDSAVYLCASSYPPNQRASYEQYFGPGTRLTVT.

The rearrangement links TRBV24-1 to TRBJ2-2, with 9 bases matching TRBD1. V gave up 4 bases and J gave up 0 bases; unmatched junction bases: 8. The germline V gene has CDR1 KGHDR and CDR2 SFDVKD. The CDR3 totals 18 residues. The CDR3 bases are TGTGCCACCAGTGACCCCGGACAGGGGCGTTCGAACACCGGGGAGCTGTTTTTT. It specifies CATSDPGQGRSNTGELFF.

CDR3 residues: CASSPGTSGRSGSGTQYF. The CDR3 nucleotides read TGTGCCAGCAGCCCCGGGACTAGCGGACGATCGGGTTCAGGGACGCAGTATTTT. The J gene is TRBJ2-3, the V gene TRBV28; 11 bases are shared with TRBD2. V lost 6 bases to trimming and J lost 9 bases; unmatched junction nucleotides: 20. The CDR3 spans 18 residues. Germline V gene data show CDR1 as MDHEN and CDR2 as SYDVKM. The full variable domain, completed using reference TRBV28 and TRBJ2-3, is DVKVTQSSRYLVKRTGEKVFLECVQDMDHENMFWYRQDPGLGLRLIYFSYDVKMKEKGDIPEGYSVSREKKERFSLILESASTNQTSMYLCASSPGTSGRSGSGTQYFGPGTRLTVL.

The chain links TRBV2 to TRBJ1-4, with 9 bases identical to TRBD1. The J segment lost 10 bases and the V segment lost 4 bases, leaving 4 bases of the junction unmatched. CDR1 and CDR2 from the germline V gene are SNHLY and FYNNEI. The CDR3 extends over 13 amino acids. CDR3 in DNA: TGTGCCAGCAGTGGACAGGGGGTCGGAAAACTGTTTTTT. It is translated as CASSGQGVGKLFF.

The chain couples TRBV27 to TRBJ1-2, with a possible D match to TRBD1 (5 bases). The V gene's germline CDR1 is MNHEY and CDR2 SMNVEV (reference sequence). V lost 3 bases, J lost 0 bases, and 14 bases lay in between. The CDR3 spans 16 residues. The CDR3 loop reads CASSFYSGGANYGYTF. DNA of the CDR3: TGTGCCAGCAGTTTTTACAGCGGGGGGGCTAACTATGGCTACACCTTC.

V usage is TRBV7-9 and J usage is TRBJ1-2; 10 nucleotides match TRBD1. CDR3 size: 13 residues. V lost 4 bases and J lost 8; bases outside the gene matches: 4. The germline V gene has CDR1 SEHNR and CDR2 FQNEAQ (reference sequence). The CDR3 bases are TGTGCCAGCAGCTCGGGACAGGGGAGCGGCTACACCTTC. The encoded protein is CASSSGQGSGYTF.

The chain links TRBV7-9 to TRBJ2-5, with 9 nucleotides matching TRBD2. CDR1 SEHNR and CDR2 FQNEAQ come from the germline V gene (reference sequence). This CDR3 has 17 amino acids. V trimming: 1 base; J trimming: 2 bases; junction bases outside the gene matches: 8. The CDR3 here is CASSLGYSTSGQETQYF. For the CDR3, the DNA is TGTGCCAGCAGCTTAGGATATTCGACTAGCGGACAAGAGACCCAGTACTTC.

The chain is built from TRBV27 and TRBJ2-7, with TRBD2 as a possible D gene (6 bases). Germline lookup yields CDR1 MNHEY and CDR2 SMNVEV (reference sequence). The CDR3 has 16 amino acids. Trimming removed 6 bases at V and 5 bases at J, with 23 bases between. The CDR3 bases are TGTGCCAGCAGCCGGGCGGGGCTGGGTAAAAGGGACGAGCAGTACTTC. It yields the protein CASSRAGLGKRDEQYF.

The V gene is TRBV18, the J gene TRBJ1-5; D is undetermined. V gave up 3 bases and J gave up 4 bases, with 19 bases separating them. The CDR3 is 17 amino acids. The germline V gene encodes CDR1 KGHSH and CDR2 LQKENI. In nucleotides, the CDR3 is TGTGCCAGCTCACCGAGATCGCGCATTATTCCGAATCAGCCCCAGCATTTT. Its protein is CASSPRSRIIPNQPQHF.

The V and J genes are TRBV5-7 and TRBJ2-3; TRBD1 matches at 9 bases. TRBV5-7 is identified as an open reading frame with a role that is uncertain. V was pared by 0 bases and J by 5 bases, with 10 bases of the junction left unmatched. This CDR3 is built from 17 residues. CDR3 sequence: CASSLVGTGKCGDTQYF. In DNA, the CDR3 is TGTGCCAGCAGCTTGGTAGGGACAGGGAAATGTGGAGATACGCAGTATTTT.

The J gene is TRBJ2-7, the V gene TRBV6-4; D is perhaps TRBD2 (5 bases). CDR1 and CDR2 (germline): MRHNA, SNTAGT. Trimming left V 5 bases short and J 7 bases short, with 18 bases between. This CDR3 is built from 14 residues. Here the CDR3 DNA reads TGTGCCAGCAGTTCAGCTCGTAGCGCGCGGGAGCAGTACTTC. Encoded protein: CASSSARSAREQYF.

The chain employs TRBV24-1 and TRBJ1-2; no firm D call. The germline V gene has CDR1 KGHDR and CDR2 SFDVKD. V was shortened by 3 bases and J by 7 bases, with 11 bases between the two germline ends. The CDR3 has 13 amino acids. The CDR3 DNA sequence: TGTGCCACCAGTGATAGGACGGAGGCTGGCTACACCTTC. Protein: CATSDRTEAGYTF.